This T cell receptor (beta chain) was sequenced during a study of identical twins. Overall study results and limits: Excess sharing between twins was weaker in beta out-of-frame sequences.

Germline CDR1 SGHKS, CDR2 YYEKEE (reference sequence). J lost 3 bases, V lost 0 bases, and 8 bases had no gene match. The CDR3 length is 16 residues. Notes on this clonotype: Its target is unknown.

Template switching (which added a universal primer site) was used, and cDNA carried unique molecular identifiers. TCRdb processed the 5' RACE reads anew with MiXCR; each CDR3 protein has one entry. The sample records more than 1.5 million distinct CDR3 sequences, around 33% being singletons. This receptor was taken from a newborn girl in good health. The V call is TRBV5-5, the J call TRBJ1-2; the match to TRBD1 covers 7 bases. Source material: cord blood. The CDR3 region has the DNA TGTGCCAGCAGCTTGGCCGCGTTGGGGACAGACTATGGCTACACCTTC. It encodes CASSLAALGTDYGYTF.